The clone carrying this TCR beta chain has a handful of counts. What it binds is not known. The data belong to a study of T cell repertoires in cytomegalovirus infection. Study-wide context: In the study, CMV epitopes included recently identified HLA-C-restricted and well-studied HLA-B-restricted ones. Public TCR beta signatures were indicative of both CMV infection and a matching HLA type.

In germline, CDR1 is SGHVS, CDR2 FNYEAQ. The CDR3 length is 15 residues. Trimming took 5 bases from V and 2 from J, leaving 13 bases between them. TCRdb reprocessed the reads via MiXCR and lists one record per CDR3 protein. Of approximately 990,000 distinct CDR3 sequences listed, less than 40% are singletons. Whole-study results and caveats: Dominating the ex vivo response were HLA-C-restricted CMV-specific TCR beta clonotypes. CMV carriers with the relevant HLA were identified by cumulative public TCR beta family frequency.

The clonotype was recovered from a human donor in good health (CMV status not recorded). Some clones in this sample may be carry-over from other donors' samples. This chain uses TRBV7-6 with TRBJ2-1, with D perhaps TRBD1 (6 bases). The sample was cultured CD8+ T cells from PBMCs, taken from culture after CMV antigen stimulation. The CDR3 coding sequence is TGTGCCAGCAGCCCAGGGGCCCCAGCCTACAATGAGCAGTTCTTC. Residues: CASSPGAPAYNEQFF. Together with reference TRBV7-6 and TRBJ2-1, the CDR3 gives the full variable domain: GAGVSQSPRYKVTKRGQDVALRCDPISGHVSLYWYRQALGQGPEFLTYFNYEAQQDKSGLPNDRFSAERPEGSISTLTIQRTEQRDSAMYRCASSPGAPAYNEQFFGPGTRLTVL.